The 21 T cell receptor beta chains below come from one sample, sequenced in a study of blood T cell repertoires in COVID-19. Here immunoSEQ multiplex PCR was the method, and the copy in TCRdb shows in-frame clones only, minus some. The sample shows 250,000 to 350,000 clones, approximately 90% of them seen only once. The source material was peripheral blood. The receptors here all came from a woman aged 45-60 years who had recovered from COVID-19.

This clone was seen only a few times. The V call is TRBV30, the J call TRBJ1-3, with D possibly being TRBD1 (6 bases). There are 13 residues in the CDR3. Germline V lookup: CDR1 GTSNPN, CDR2 SVGIG (reference sequence). V was shortened by 0 bases and J by 7 bases, with 10 bases between the two germline ends. The CDR3 region is CAWSVQGVNTIYF. CDR3 coding DNA: TGTGCCTGGAGTGTACAGGGCGTGAACACCATATATTTT.

The chain employs TRBV30 and TRBJ2-3; 7 bases are a match to TRBD2. CDR3 length equals 16 residues. The V gene end was trimmed by 2 bases and the J gene end by 6 bases; junction bases not matched to a gene: 14. Germline V gene data show CDR1 as GTSNPN and CDR2 as SVGIG (reference sequence). The CDR3 region is CAWSPLSSGRRDTQYF. The CDR3 DNA reads as TGTGCCTGGAGTCCACTTTCTAGCGGACGGAGGGATACGCAGTATTTT.

J is TRBJ1-2 and V is TRBV7-9, with TRBD1 identical over 10 bases. Per the germline V gene, CDR1 is SEHNR and CDR2 is FQNEAQ (reference sequence). With 3 bases clipped from V and 1 base from J, the junction kept 5 bases outside the gene matches. The CDR3 has 16 residues. In DNA form, the CDR3 reads TGTGCCAGCAGCTTTAAGACAGGGGGCGGTAACTATGGCTACACCTTC. Protein: CASSFKTGGGNYGYTF.

This clone has only a few counts. The chain carries TRBV7-9 and TRBJ2-5, with 7 bases fitting TRBD2. The germline V gene encodes CDR1 SEHNR and CDR2 FQNEAQ (reference sequence). The CDR3 loop spans 15 amino acids. With V trimmed by 5 bases and J by 3 bases, 9 bases remained unmatched. The CDR3: CASSPNGAGEETQYF. Here the CDR3 DNA reads TGTGCCAGCAGCCCCAACGGGGCGGGGGAAGAGACCCAGTACTTC.

The chain is built from TRBV12-1 and TRBJ1-5; the table's D gene call, TRBD1, was not cross checked with the DNA. TRBV12-1 is deemed a pseudogene. The CDR3 covers 17 residues. Here the CDR3 DNA reads TGTGCCAGCAGCCCGCAAGGGGCGCCCATTAGCAATCAGCCCCAGCATTTT. Its translation is CASSPQGAPISNQPQHF.

The genes are TRBV19 and TRBJ2-7, with D possibly being TRBD1 (5 bases). The CDR3 is 14 residues long. CDR1 LNHDA and CDR2 SQIVND come from the germline V gene (reference sequence). The V gene lost 3 bases and the J gene lost 6 bases, with 15 bases spanning the gap. This CDR3 is CASSIGQGSLEQYF. The DNA for the CDR3 is TGTGCCAGTAGTATTGGGCAGGGAAGTCTCGAGCAGTACTTC.

This chain links TRBV5-1 with TRBJ1-1, with 8 nucleotides matching TRBD1. V dropped 4 bases and J dropped 5; count of bases not matched to a gene: 4. This CDR3 spans 13 amino acids. Germline V gene lookup returns CDR1 SGHRS and CDR2 YFSETQ. CDR3: CASSVRGRTEAFF. For the CDR3, the DNA is TGCGCCAGCAGCGTCAGGGGGCGGACTGAAGCTTTCTTT.

The chain uses TRBV2 and TRBJ1-2; 9 bases match TRBD1. The germline gives CDR1 SNHLY, CDR2 FYNNEI. The CDR3 has 15 amino acids. Unmatched junction bases numbered 8, after V lost 5 bases and J lost 4 bases. CDR3 loop: CASSLLMTGGYGYTF. The CDR3 bases are TGTGCCAGCAGTCTTCTAATGACAGGGGGCTATGGCTACACCTTC. Drawing the rest from reference TRBV2 and TRBJ1-2, the complete variable domain is EPEVTQTPSHQVTQMGQEVILRCVPISNHLYFYWYRQILGQKVEFLVSFYNNEISEKSEIFDDQFSVERPDGSNFTLKIRSTKLEDSAMYFCASSLLMTGGYGYTFGSGTRLTVV.

V is TRBV6-5 and J is TRBJ2-1; 11 nucleotides agree with TRBD2. This CDR3 has 15 residues. CDR1 is MNHEY and CDR2 is SVGAGI in the germline V gene. V was clipped by 6 bases and J by 5 bases; unmatched bases: 6. The CDR3 sequence: CASSLGLAGHNEQFF. CDR3 bases: TGTGCCAGCAGCCTCGGACTAGCGGGCCACAATGAGCAGTTCTTC.

The chain has TRBV7-2 and TRBJ1-2; TRBD1 agrees at 8 bases. Germline CDR1 is SGHTA and CDR2 is FQGNSA. This CDR3 comprises 15 residues. V lost 3 bases and J lost 3; bases outside the gene matches: 6. CDR3 nucleotides: TGTGCCAGCAGCTTCGGACAGGGATACGACTATGGCTACACCTTC. Protein product: CASSFGQGYDYGYTF. Drawing the rest from reference TRBV7-2 and TRBJ1-2, the complete variable domain is GAGVSQSPSNKVTEKGKDVELRCDPISGHTALYWYRQSLGQGLEFLIYFQGNSAPDKSGLPSDRFSAERTGGSVSTLTIQRTQQEDSAVYLCASSFGQGYDYGYTFGSGTRLTVV.

In its sample, this clone was seen once. V gene TRBV27 combines with J gene TRBJ2-1, with 10 bases identical to TRBD2. CDR3 length: 18 residues. With 10 bases clipped from V and 4 bases from J, the junction kept 19 bases outside the gene matches. The germline V gene has CDR1 MNHEY and CDR2 SMNVEV (reference sequence). CDR3 region: CAIPSRLAGDRSYNEQFF. The CDR3 coding sequence is TGTGCCATCCCCAGTAGGCTAGCGGGAGATCGATCATACAATGAGCAGTTCTTC.

The rearrangement links TRBV24-1 to TRBJ2-1, with D maybe TRBD1 (6 bases). This CDR3 has 17 residues. From germline, CDR1 is KGHDR and CDR2 SFDVKD. The V gene lost 4 bases and the J gene lost 8 bases, with 23 bases spanning the gap. The CDR3 spells CATSDPAGQGTIDEQFF. DNA for the CDR3: TGTGCCACCAGTGACCCTGCAGGGCAGGGGACGATCGATGAGCAGTTCTTC.

The chain has TRBV5-1 and TRBJ1-2; 12 bases fit TRBD1. CDR1 is SGHRS, CDR2 YFSETQ, per germline. The CDR3 is made up of 17 amino acids. The V gene end was trimmed by 0 bases and the J gene end by 7 bases; junction bases not matched to a gene: 10. For the CDR3, the DNA is TGCGCCAGCAGCTTGGACGGGACAGGGGGCGCGGCTGGTGGCTACACCTTC. It encodes CASSLDGTGGAAGGYTF.

This clone was picked up one time. This sequence joins TRBV6-5 and TRBJ2-3, with D perhaps TRBD1 (6 bases). Germline V gene lookup returns CDR1 MNHEY and CDR2 SVGAGI. V was shortened by 8 bases and J by 0 bases, with 12 bases between the two germline ends. The CDR3 extends over 14 amino acids. This chain's CDR3 is CASLQGGSTDTQYF. The CDR3 region has the DNA TGTGCCAGCCTACAGGGCGGGAGCACAGATACGCAGTATTTT.

The chain carries TRBV2 and TRBJ2-5, with D possibly matching TRBD2 (5 bases). Per the germline V gene, CDR1 is SNHLY and CDR2 is FYNNEI. This CDR3 contains 12 residues. Trimming left V 4 bases short and J 7 bases short, with 10 bases between. The CDR3 sequence is CASSAYGGTQYF. For the CDR3, the DNA is TGTGCCAGCAGTGCCTATGGAGGGACCCAGTACTTC.

The chain uses TRBV7-2 and TRBJ2-5; D is perhaps TRBD2 (6 bases). The CDR3 extends over 13 amino acids. Germline V gene lookup returns CDR1 SGHTA and CDR2 FQGNSA. Trimming shortened V by 4 bases and J by 5 bases, and 11 bases separated the two germline ends. In nucleotides, the CDR3 is TGTGCCAGCAGCTCCCGGGGGTATGAGACCCAGTACTTC. It is translated as CASSSRGYETQYF. Variable domain in full (rest from reference TRBV7-2 and TRBJ2-5): GAGVSQSPSNKVTEKGKDVELRCDPISGHTALYWYRQSLGQGLEFLIYFQGNSAPDKSGLPSDRFSAERTGGSVSTLTIQRTQQEDSAVYLCASSSRGYETQYFGPGTRLLVL.

This clone was found a few times. The chain links TRBV4-1 to TRBJ1-1, with D unresolved. Trimming removed 4 bases at V and 0 bases at J, with 15 bases between. There are 16 residues in the CDR3. Looked up from germline, CDR1 is MGHRA and CDR2 is YSYEKL. CDR3 coding DNA: TGCGCCAGCAGCCCCGGTCGTTCTTCTTTGAACACTGAAGCTTTCTTT. Amino acids: CASSPGRSSLNTEAFF.

This chain uses TRBV27 with TRBJ2-3; 9 bases agree with TRBD1. Germline V gives CDR1 MNHEY, CDR2 SMNVEV (reference sequence). V lost 5 bases and J lost 1; bases outside the gene matches: 16. The CDR3 is 19 residues long. The CDR3 nucleotides are TGTGCCAGCAGTATAACAGGGGGCGTGAAGTCCGTCGGCACAGATACGCAGTATTTT. The encoded protein is CASSITGGVKSVGTDTQYF.

V usage is TRBV3-1 (or the pseudogene TRBV3-2) and J usage is TRBJ2-2, with 7 bases identical to TRBD2. There are 18 residues in the CDR3. V trimming: 0 bases; J trimming: 1 base; junction bases outside the gene matches: 8. CDR1 and CDR2 from the germline V gene are LGHDT and YNNKEL (reference sequence). The CDR3: CASSQDSLTSRNTGELFF. The CDR3 region has the DNA TGTGCCAGCAGCCAAGATTCTTTGACTAGCAGGAACACCGGGGAGCTGTTTTTT.

The chain employs TRBV19 and TRBJ1-1, with TRBD1 matching 7 bases. The CDR3 totals 12 residues. Germline values: CDR1 LNHDA, CDR2 SQIVND (reference sequence). V trimming: 10 bases; J trimming: 8 bases; junction bases outside the gene matches: 10. CDR3 sequence reads: CATSRGVGEAFF. The CDR3 nucleotides read TGTGCCACCTCCAGGGGGGTAGGCGAAGCTTTCTTT.

J is TRBJ2-1 and V is TRBV7-3, with D maybe TRBD2 (5 bases). Germline V gives CDR1 SGHTA, CDR2 FQGTGA. The CDR3 is 15 amino acids. The germline V and J ends were trimmed by 0 bases and 6 bases, with 12 bases remaining between them. The CDR3: CASSLTVRGFNEQFF. The DNA for the CDR3 is TGTGCCAGCAGCTTAACAGTTCGGGGATTCAATGAGCAGTTCTTC.